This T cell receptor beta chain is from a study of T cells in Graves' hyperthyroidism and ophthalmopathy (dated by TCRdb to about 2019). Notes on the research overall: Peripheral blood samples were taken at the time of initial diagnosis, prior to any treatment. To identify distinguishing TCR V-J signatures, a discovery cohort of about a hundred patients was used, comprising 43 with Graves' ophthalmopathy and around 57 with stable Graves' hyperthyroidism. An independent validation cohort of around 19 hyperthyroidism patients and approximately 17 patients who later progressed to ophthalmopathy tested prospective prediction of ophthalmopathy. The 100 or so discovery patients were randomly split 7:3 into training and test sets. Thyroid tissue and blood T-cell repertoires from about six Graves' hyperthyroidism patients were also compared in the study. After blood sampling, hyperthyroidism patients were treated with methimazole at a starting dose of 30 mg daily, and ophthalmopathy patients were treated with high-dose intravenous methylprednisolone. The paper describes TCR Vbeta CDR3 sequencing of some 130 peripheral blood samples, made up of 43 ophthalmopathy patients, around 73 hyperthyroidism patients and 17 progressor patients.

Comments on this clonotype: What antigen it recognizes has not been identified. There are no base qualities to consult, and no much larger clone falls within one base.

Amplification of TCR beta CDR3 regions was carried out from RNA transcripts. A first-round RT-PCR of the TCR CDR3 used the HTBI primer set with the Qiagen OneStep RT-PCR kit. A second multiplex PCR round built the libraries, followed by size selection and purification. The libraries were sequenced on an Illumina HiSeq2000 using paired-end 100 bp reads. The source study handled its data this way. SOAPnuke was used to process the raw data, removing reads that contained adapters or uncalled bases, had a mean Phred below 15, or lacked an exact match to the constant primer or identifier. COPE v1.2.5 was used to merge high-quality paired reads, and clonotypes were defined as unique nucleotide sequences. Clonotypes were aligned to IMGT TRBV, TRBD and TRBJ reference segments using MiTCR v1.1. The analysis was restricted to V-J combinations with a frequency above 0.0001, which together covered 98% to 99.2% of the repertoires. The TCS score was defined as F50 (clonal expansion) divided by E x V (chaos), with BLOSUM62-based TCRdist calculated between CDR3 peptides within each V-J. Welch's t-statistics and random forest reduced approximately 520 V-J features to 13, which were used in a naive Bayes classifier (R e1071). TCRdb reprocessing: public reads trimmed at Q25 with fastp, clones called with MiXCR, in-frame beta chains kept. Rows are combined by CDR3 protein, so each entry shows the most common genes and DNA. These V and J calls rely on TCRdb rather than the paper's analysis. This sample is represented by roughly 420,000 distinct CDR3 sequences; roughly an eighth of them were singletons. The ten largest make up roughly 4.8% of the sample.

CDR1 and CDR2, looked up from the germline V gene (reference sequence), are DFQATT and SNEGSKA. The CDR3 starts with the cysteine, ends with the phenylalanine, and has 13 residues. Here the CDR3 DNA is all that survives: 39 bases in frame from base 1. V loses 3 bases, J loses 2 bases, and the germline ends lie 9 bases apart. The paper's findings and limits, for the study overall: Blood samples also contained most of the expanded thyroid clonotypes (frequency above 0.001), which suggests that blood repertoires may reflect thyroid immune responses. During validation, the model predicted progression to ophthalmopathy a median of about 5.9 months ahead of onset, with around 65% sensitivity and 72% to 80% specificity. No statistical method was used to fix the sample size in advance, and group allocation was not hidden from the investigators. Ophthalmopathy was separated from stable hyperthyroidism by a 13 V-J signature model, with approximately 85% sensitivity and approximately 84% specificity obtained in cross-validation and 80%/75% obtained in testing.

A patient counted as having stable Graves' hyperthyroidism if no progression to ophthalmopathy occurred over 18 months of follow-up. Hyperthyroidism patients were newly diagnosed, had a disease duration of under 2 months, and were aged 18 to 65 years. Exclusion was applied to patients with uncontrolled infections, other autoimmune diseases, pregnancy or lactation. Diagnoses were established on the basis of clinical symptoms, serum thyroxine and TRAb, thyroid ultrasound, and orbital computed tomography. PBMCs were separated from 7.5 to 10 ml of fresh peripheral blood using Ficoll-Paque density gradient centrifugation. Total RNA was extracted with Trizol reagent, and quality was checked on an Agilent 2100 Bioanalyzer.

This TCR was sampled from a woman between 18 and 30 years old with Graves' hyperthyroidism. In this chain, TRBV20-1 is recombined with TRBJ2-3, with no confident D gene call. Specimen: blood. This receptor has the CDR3 CSASLANTDTQYF. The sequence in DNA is TGCAGTGCTAGTTTGGCCAACACAGATACGCAGTATTTT.